This TCR beta chain was identified in a study of regulatory T cells in long-lasting Graves disease (TCRdb year 2021). In terms of the full investigation: Newly diagnosed Graves' disease patients had taken antithyroid drugs for less than 3 months. Persistent Graves' disease patients were compared with newly diagnosed Graves' disease patients by peripheral blood TCR sequencing and RNA sequencing. The study took place in China and was registered as a clinical trial. TCR sequencing covered some 13 persistent and 20 newly diagnosed Graves' disease patients, about 35 samples in total.

What the work shows at the level of the full study, not this receptor alone: Preferential use of TRBV28, TRBJ1-2 and TRBJ2-5 was observed in persistent disease, whereas TRBV20-1 and TRBJ2-1 were favored in newly diagnosed disease. The study examined only peripheral blood because the primary lesion, thyroid tissue, could not be accessed. Compared with newly diagnosed patients, patients with persistent Graves' disease had lower TCR Shannon entropy and fewer highly expanded clones, which suggests clonal expansion. The authors noted that the small sample size was a limitation that may lower accuracy. Persistent patients shared more public clonotypes among themselves (approximately 2,500) than newly diagnosed patients did (over 900). Sequencing and analysis were limited to the TCR beta chain.

Per the publication, the time point label means: newly diagnosed GD, antithyroid drugs for less than 3 months. For both TCR sequencing and RNA sequencing, RNA was extracted from PBMCs in TRIzol. The diagnosis of Graves' disease followed American Thyroid Association guidelines. Recruitment of patients was carried out at an endocrinology department in Xi'an, China. Each patient gave approximately 9.7 milliliters of peripheral blood, collected in an EDTA anticoagulant tube. PBMCs were isolated by Ficoll Paque Plus density gradient separation without further T cell sorting. An Agilent 2100 Bioanalyzer and agarose gel were used to assess RNA quality, and a NanoDrop 2000 was used to measure RNA concentration. The CDR3 has 17 amino acids, counting the end cysteine and phenylalanine. The read is trimmed to its CDR3 DNA, 51 bases read in frame from base 1. Trimming removed 3 bases from V and 5 bases from J; the gene matches leave 6 bases unexplained. From the germline V gene, CDR1 is KGHDR and CDR2 is SFDVKD.

Library generation was performed with multiplex PCR. The sequencer was an Illumina HiSeq 4000. To build TCR beta libraries, CDR3 regions were amplified by Arm-PCR using iRepertoire HTBI primers. Before sequencing, the PCR products went through gel purification. The published analysis was carried out like this. A total of 60 to 80 TRBV and 14 TRBJ segments were identified across samples and were used for gene usage analysis of CDR3 amino acid clonotypes. COPE and FqMerger were used to merge the filtered high-quality paired reads into contigs. Contigs were aligned with BLAST to IMGT TRBV, TRBD and TRBJ reference genes, and CDR3 was defined per IMGT. Any clonotype with a frequency above 0.1% was classified as a highly expanded clone. Repertoire diversity was measured by Shannon entropy, and V-J evenness by the Gini coefficient. Clonotypes shared by more than one individual were considered public. TCRdb trimmed the raw reads at Q25, called clones with MiXCR and kept productive beta chains. Under each unique CDR3 protein, matching rows form one entry showing the most common genes and DNA. It is TCRdb's table, rather than the study itself, that gives the V and J calls and clone size. In all, the sample holds more than 450,000 distinct CDR3 sequences, and around 11% of those were seen once. 7.5% to 9% of the sample is taken by the ten largest.

This clonotype was picked up many times. This clone's antigen is unknown. No much larger clonotype is one base removed from it; base qualities were not supplied. These data were also filed under a second study, of T cells in Graves' hyperthyroidism and ophthalmopathy. The second investigation adds: Graves' hyperthyroidism was defined as stable when no progression to ophthalmopathy occurred over 18 months of follow-up. Hyperthyroidism patients were newly diagnosed, had a disease duration of under 2 months, and were aged 18 to 65 years. The study excluded patients with uncontrolled infections, other autoimmune diseases, pregnancy or lactation. Diagnoses relied on clinical symptoms, serum thyroxine and TRAb, thyroid ultrasound and orbital computed tomography. For the first round of RT-PCR on the TCR CDR3, the HTBI primer set was used together with the Qiagen OneStep RT-PCR kit. Most expanded thyroid clonotypes (frequency above 0.001) were also found in blood, which suggests that blood repertoires may mirror thyroid immune responses. In cross-validation, a model built on a 13 V-J signature told ophthalmopathy apart from stable hyperthyroidism with under 90% sensitivity and about 81% specificity, and in testing the same model reached 80%/75%. In validation, progression to ophthalmopathy was predicted by the model with about 70% sensitivity and roughly 76% specificity, a median of roughly 6.4 months before onset. TCR V-J signatures able to tell the groups apart were searched for in a discovery cohort of approximately 95 patients, of whom around 43 had Graves' ophthalmopathy and around 56 had stable Graves' hyperthyroidism. Whether ophthalmopathy could be predicted prospectively was tested in an independent validation cohort made up of approximately 19 hyperthyroidism patients plus 17 patients who later progressed to ophthalmopathy. For training and testing, the 100 or so patients in the discovery cohort were randomly divided in a 7:3 ratio. In addition, the study compared T-cell repertoires in thyroid tissue and in blood from five to seven Graves' hyperthyroidism patients. After sampling, hyperthyroidism patients received methimazole starting at 30 mg daily, and ophthalmopathy patients received high-dose intravenous methylprednisolone. Libraries were constructed in a second round of multiplex PCR, after which size selection and purification were performed. The libraries were sequenced on an Illumina HiSeq2000 using paired-end 100 bp reads. SOAPnuke was used to process the raw data, with reads discarded if the reads contained adapters or uncalled bases, had a mean Phred below 15, or lacked an exact constant-primer or identifier match. High-quality paired reads were merged using COPE v1.2.5, and each unique nucleotide sequence was defined as a clonotype. Clonotypes were aligned to IMGT TRBV, TRBD and TRBJ reference segments using MiTCR v1.1. Only V-J combinations with frequency above 0.0001, covering about 99% of repertoires, were analysed. The TCS score was defined as F50 (clonal expansion) divided by E x V (chaos), with BLOSUM62-based TCRdist calculated between CDR3 peptides within each V-J. Welch's t-statistics and random forest reduced fewer than 600 V-J features to about 12, which were used in a naive Bayes classifier (R e1071). Sample size was not statistically predetermined, and blinding of investigators to group allocation was not performed. TCR Vbeta CDR3 sequencing of 135 peripheral blood samples (over 40 ophthalmopathy, 70 to 85 hyperthyroidism and around 17 progressor patients) is reported in the paper.

The sequence came from a woman in her twenties or thirties with Graves disease. Donor details come from another sample of the same person, matched by shared clones. The chain was built from TRBV24-1 and TRBJ2-2, with 12 central nucleotides matching TRBD2. Sequencing used peripheral blood mononuclear cells (PBMCs), obtained at new diagnosis, from a patient treated with antithyroid drugs. The bases read TGTGCCACCAGTGATCCACTAGCGGGAGGACGGACCGGGGAGCTGTTTTTT. This is translated as CATSDPLAGGRTGELFF.